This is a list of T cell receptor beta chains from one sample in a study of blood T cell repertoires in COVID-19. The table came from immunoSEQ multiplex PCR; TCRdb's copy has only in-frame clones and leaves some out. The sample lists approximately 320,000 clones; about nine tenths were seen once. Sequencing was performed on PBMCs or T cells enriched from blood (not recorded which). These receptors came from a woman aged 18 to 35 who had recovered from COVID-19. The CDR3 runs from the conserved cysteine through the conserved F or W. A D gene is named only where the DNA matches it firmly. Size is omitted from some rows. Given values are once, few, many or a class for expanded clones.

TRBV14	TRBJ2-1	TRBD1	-	CASSLGTDGGRFF	TGTGCCAGCAGCCTTGGGACAGATGGCGGACGGTTCTTC
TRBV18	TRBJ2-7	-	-	CASSPPETGYEQYF	TGTGCCAGCTCACCACCGGAAACAGGCTACGAGCAGTACTTC
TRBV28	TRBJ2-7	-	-	CASRPPRGDYYEQYF	TGTGCCAGCAGACCCCCTAGGGGGGACTACTACGAGCAGTACTTC
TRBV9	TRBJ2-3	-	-	CASSSKTSLRTDTQYF	TGTGCCAGCAGCTCAAAGACTAGTCTTCGCACAGATACGCAGTATTTT
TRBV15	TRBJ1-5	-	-	CATSSINQPQHF	TGTGCCACCAGCAGCATCAATCAGCCCCAGCATTTT
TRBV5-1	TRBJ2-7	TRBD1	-	CASSSTGDSYEQYF	TGCGCCAGCAGCTCAACAGGGGATTCCTACGAGCAGTACTTC
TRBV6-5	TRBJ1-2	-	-	CASSYSAGVGYTF	TGTGCCAGCAGTTACTCGGCAGGGGTCGGCTACACCTTC
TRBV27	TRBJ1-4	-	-	CASSPWDNFNEKLFF	TGTGCCAGCAGTCCCTGGGACAACTTTAATGAAAAACTGTTTTTT
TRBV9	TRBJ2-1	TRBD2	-	CASSAPGLAGYNEQFF	TGTGCCAGCAGCGCTCCGGGACTAGCGGGTTACAATGAGCAGTTCTTC
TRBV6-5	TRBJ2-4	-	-	CASREGGKNIQYF	TGTGCCAGCAGGGAGGGGGGGAAAAACATTCAGTACTTC
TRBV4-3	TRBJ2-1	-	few	CASSQLTGSSYNEQFF	TGCGCCAGCAGCCAACTGACTGGCAGCTCCTACAATGAGCAGTTCTTC
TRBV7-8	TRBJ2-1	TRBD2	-	CASRLAGGPGSYNEQFF	TGTGCCAGCAGACTAGCGGGGGGGCCGGGTTCCTACAATGAGCAGTTCTTC
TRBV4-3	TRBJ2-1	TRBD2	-	CASSPGLAGEYNEQFF	TGCGCCAGCAGCCCGGGACTAGCGGGAGAATACAATGAGCAGTTCTTC
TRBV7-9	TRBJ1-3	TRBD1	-	CASSPTGAGNTIYF	TGTGCCAGCAGCCCGACAGGGGCTGGAAACACCATATATTTT
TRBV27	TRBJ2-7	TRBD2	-	CASSLRLAGGPAYEQYF	TGTGCCAGCAGTTTAAGACTAGCGGGAGGGCCGGCCTACGAGCAGTACTTC
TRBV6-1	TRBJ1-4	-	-	CASSDSLATNEKLFF	TGTGCCAGCAGTGACAGTCTAGCAACTAATGAAAAACTGTTTTTT
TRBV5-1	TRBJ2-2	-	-	CASSLFGVGTGELFF	TGCGCCAGCAGCTTGTTCGGGGTTGGGACCGGGGAGCTGTTTTTT
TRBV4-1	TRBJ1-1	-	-	CASSQERDIKNTEAFF	TGCGCCAGCAGCCAAGAGCGGGATATAAAGAACACTGAAGCTTTCTTT
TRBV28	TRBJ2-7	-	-	CASSWASGTSYEQYF	TGTGCCAGCAGTTGGGCCTCCGGGACATCCTACGAGCAGTACTTC
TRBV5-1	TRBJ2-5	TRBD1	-	CASSRDRGETQYF	TGCGCCAGCAGCCGCGACAGGGGGGAGACCCAGTACTTC
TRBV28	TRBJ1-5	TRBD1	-	CASGTGWRQPQHF	TGTGCCAGCGGGACAGGTTGGAGGCAGCCCCAGCATTTT
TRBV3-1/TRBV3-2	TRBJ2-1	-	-	CASSQRGPRDEQFF	TGTGCCAGCAGCCAGCGGGGTCCCAGAGATGAGCAGTTCTTC
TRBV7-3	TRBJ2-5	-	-	CASSLTPIQGEETQYF	TGTGCCAGCAGCTTAACCCCTATACAGGGAGAAGAGACCCAGTACTTC
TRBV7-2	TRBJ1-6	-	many	CASSLNRSGSPLHF	TGTGCCAGCAGCTTAAACAGGTCTGGCTCACCCCTCCACTTT
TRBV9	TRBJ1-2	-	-	CASSPQSAGNYGYTF	TGTGCCAGCAGCCCTCAATCGGCAGGGAACTATGGCTACACCTTC
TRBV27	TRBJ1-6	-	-	CASSRIGGDSPLHF	TGTGCCAGCAGTCGAATTGGGGGCGATTCACCCCTCCACTTT
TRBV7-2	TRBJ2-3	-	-	CASSPRGTGDVDTQYF	TGTGCCAGCAGCCCCCGAGGTACGGGTGATGTGGATACGCAGTATTTT
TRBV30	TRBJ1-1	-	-	CAWSDRHEAFF	TGTGCCTGGAGTGATCGACACGAAGCTTTCTTT
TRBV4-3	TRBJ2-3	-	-	CASSQTQDTQYF	TGCGCCAGCAGCCAAACTCAAGATACGCAGTATTTT
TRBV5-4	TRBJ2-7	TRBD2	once	CASSSSSGSYEQYF	TGTGCCAGCAGTTCTTCTAGCGGATCCTACGAGCAGTACTTC
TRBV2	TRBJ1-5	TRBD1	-	CASSPTGNQPQHF	TGTGCCAGCAGCCCGACAGGGAATCAGCCCCAGCATTTT
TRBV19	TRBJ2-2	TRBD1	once	CASSVGQGFTGELFF	TGTGCCAGTAGTGTCGGACAGGGTTTCACCGGGGAGCTGTTTTTT
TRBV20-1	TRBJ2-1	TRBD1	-	CSASHSGQWYNEQFF	TGCAGTGCTAGTCATTCGGGACAGTGGTACAATGAGCAGTTCTTC
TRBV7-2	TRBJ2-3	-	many	CASSSLGGAFTDTQYF	TGTGCCAGCAGTTCCCTTGGAGGGGCGTTCACAGATACGCAGTATTTT
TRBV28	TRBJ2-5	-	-	CASRLVGEETQYF	TGTGCCAGCAGGCTAGTAGGGGAAGAGACCCAGTACTTC
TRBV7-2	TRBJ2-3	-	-	CASSLRLDPSTDTQYF	TGTGCCAGCAGCCTCAGACTAGACCCTAGCACAGATACGCAGTATTTT
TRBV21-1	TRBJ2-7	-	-	CASSIPYEQYF	TGTGCCAGCAGCATCCCATACGAGCAGTACTTC
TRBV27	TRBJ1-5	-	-	CASSLQAANQPQHF	TGTGCCAGCAGTTTACAGGCAGCCAATCAGCCCCAGCATTTT
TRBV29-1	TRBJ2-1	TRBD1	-	CSVDLDRGGVRFF	TGCAGCGTTGACTTGGACAGGGGAGGAGTACGGTTCTTC
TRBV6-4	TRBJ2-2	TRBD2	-	CASSATPPGLAGAPGELFF	TGTGCCAGCAGTGCCACCCCTCCGGGACTAGCGGGAGCCCCCGGGGAGCTGTTTTTT
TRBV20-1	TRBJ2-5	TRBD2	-	CSASRGGLAGGETQYF	TGCAGTGCTAGTCGTGGGGGACTAGCGGGTGGTGAGACCCAGTACTTC
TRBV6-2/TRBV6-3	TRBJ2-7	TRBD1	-	CASSYQRQGRTYEQYF	TGTGCCAGCAGTTACCAAAGACAGGGGAGAACCTACGAGCAGTACTTC
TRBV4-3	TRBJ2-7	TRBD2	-	CASSQAWGPGTSGRGEQYF	TGCGCCAGCAGCCAAGCCTGGGGTCCCGGGACTAGCGGGAGGGGCGAGCAGTACTTC
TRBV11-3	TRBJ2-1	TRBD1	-	CASSSTGTGVAFF	TGTGCCAGCAGCTCAACCGGGACAGGGGTGGCGTTCTTC
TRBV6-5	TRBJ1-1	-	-	CASSFLPGNTEAFF	TGTGCCAGCAGTTTTCTTCCGGGGAACACTGAAGCTTTCTTT
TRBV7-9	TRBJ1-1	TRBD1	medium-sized	CASSPREGQGVYTEAFF	TGTGCCAGCAGCCCAAGAGAAGGACAGGGCGTGTACACTGAAGCTTTCTTT
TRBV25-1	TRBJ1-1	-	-	CASSENLGRAFF	TGTGCCAGCAGTGAAAATCTGGGGCGGGCTTTCTTT
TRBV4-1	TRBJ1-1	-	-	CASSQVTMAEAFF	TGCGCCAGCAGCCAAGTTACTATGGCTGAAGCTTTCTTT
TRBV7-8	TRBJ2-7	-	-	CASSFVSNEQYF	TGTGCCAGCAGCTTTGTATCTAACGAGCAGTACTTC
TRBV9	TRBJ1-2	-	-	CASSVGGANYGYTF	TGTGCCAGCAGCGTAGGGGGAGCTAACTATGGCTACACCTTC
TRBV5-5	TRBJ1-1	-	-	CASSLLSMNTEAFF	TGTGCCAGCAGCTTGCTTAGCATGAACACTGAAGCTTTCTTT
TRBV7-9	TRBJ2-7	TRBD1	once	CASSSNRGGAYEQYF	TGTGCCAGCAGCTCAAACAGGGGTGGAGCCTACGAGCAGTACTTC
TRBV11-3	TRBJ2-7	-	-	CASSPEGDEQYF	TGTGCCAGCAGCCCCGAGGGGGACGAGCAGTACTTC
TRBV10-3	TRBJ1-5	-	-	CAMRGQLNQPQHF	TGTGCCATGCGGGGCCAGCTAAATCAGCCCCAGCATTTT
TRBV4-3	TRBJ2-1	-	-	CASSQGLGPHNEQFF	TGCGCCAGCAGCCAAGGGTTGGGCCCCCACAATGAGCAGTTCTTC
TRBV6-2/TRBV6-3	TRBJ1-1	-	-	CASSYSKSSRENTEAFF	TGTGCCAGCAGTTACTCGAAGTCTAGTCGGGAGAACACTGAAGCTTTCTTT
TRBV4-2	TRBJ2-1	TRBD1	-	CASSSRDRVFLNEQFF	TGTGCCAGCAGCAGCCGGGACAGGGTTTTCCTCAATGAGCAGTTCTTC
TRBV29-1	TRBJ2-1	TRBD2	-	CSVGTSGGLRSYNEQFF	TGCAGCGTTGGGACTAGCGGGGGACTTCGCTCCTACAATGAGCAGTTCTTC
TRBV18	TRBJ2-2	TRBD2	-	CASSPIPPAGGQNTGELFF	TGTGCCAGCTCACCCATACCCCCCGCGGGAGGACAGAACACCGGGGAGCTGTTTTTT